This section outlines one TCR beta chain sequence together with its context. No antigen is known for it. The PCR contained 60 Vbeta and 13 Jbeta primers. The repertoire was sequenced with immunoSEQ multiplex PCR; TCRdb's copy has only in-frame clones and lacks some. The sample lists approximately 160,000 clones; roughly 80% were seen once. Per germline, CDR1 MNHNS and CDR2 SASEGT. Trimming left V 7 bases short and J 0 bases short, with 13 bases between. The CDR3 spans 14 residues. This entry comes from a study of cytomegalovirus exposure and HLA in healthy donors. Study-wide results and limits: Segments of the TCR beta V type were, in most cases, productive about 87% or about 30% of the time in an earlier analysis.

The rearrangement uses TRBV6-1 and TRBJ2-7; tentatively, D is TRBD2 (6 bases). Sequencing input: PBMCs. This sequence originates from a human donor in good health. CDR3 in amino acids: CASTAGSRSYEQYF. The CDR3 DNA reads as TGTGCCAGCACGGCGGGGAGCCGCTCCTACGAGCAGTACTTC.